Sequencing of this T cell receptor beta chain was carried out in a study of CD8 T cells in Susac syndrome. In the multiple sclerosis control group, patients were treatment-naive and had stable or active relapsing-remitting disease. The CDR3 is made up of 13 amino acids. Germline V lookup: CDR1 SGDLS, CDR2 YYNGEE. Trimming stripped 4 bases from V and 2 bases from J, with 8 bases between. A word on this clonotype: Its specificity is not known.

Reverse transcription of 0.5 to 1 ug RNA was performed with random hexamers. An immunoSEQ multiplex PCR amplified TCR beta CDR3 over 54 Vbeta and 13 Jbeta. TCRdb itself ran the immunoSEQ multiplex PCR reads through MiXCR, one entry per CDR3 protein. The data show approximately 130,000 distinct CDR3 sequences, roughly 89% seen once. Study conclusions and caveats: The study acknowledged a relatively small number of individuals in its TCR sequencing and HLA analysis.

This TCR was recovered from a human donor with multiple sclerosis. The chain couples TRBV9 to TRBJ2-3; D ambiguous. The sample consisted of CD8+ T cells from PBMCs. The DNA of the CDR3 is TGTGCCAGCAGCTCCCGCTACACAGATACGCAGTATTTT. Translated, it gives CASSSRYTDTQYF.